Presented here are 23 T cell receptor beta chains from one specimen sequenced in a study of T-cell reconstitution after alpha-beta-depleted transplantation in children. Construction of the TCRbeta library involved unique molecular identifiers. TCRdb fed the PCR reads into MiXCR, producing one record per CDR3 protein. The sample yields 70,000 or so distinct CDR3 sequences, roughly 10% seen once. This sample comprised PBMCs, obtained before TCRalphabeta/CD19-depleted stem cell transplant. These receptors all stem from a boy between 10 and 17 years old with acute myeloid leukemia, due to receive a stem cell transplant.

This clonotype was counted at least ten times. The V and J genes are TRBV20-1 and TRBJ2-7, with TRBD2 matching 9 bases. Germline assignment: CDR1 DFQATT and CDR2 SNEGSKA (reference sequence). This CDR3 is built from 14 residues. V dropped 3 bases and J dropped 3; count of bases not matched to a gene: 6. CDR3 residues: CSASRLAESYEQYF. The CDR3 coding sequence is TGCAGTGCTAGCCGACTAGCGGAGAGCTACGAGCAGTACTTC.

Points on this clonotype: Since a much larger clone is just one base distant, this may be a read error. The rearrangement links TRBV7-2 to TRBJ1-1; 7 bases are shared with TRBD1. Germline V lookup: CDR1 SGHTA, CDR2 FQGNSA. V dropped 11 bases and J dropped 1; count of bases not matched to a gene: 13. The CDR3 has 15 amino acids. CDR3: CAGNEGAARNTEAFF. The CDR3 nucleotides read TGTGCCGGGAACGAGGGGGCGGCTCGGAACACTGAAGCTTTCTTT.

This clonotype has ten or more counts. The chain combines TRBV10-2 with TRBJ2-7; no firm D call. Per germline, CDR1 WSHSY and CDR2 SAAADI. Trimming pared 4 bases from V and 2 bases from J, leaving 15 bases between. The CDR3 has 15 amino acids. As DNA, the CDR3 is TGCGCCAGCAGTGGGATCAGTCCATCGCCCTACGAGCAGTACTTC. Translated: CASSGISPSPYEQYF.

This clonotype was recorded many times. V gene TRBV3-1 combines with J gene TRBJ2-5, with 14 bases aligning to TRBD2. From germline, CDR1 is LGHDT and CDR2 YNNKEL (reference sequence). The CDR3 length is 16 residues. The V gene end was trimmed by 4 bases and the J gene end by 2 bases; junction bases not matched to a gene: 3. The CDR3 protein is CASSLGLAGVQETQYF. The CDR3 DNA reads TGTGCCAGCAGCCTGGGACTAGCGGGGGTTCAAGAGACCCAGTACTTC.

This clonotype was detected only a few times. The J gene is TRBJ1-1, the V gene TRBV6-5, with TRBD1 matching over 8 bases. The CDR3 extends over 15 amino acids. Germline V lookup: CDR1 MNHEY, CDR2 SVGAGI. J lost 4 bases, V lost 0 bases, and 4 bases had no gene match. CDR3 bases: TGTGCCAGCAGTTACTCCAGGACAGGGAGCACTGAAGCTTTCTTT. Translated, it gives CASSYSRTGSTEAFF.

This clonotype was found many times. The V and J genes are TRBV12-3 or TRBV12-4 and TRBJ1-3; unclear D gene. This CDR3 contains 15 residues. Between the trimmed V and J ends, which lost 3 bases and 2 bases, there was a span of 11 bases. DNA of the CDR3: TGTGCCAGCAGTTTGCAGGTTGGCGCTGGAAACACCATATATTTT. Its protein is CASSLQVGAGNTIYF.

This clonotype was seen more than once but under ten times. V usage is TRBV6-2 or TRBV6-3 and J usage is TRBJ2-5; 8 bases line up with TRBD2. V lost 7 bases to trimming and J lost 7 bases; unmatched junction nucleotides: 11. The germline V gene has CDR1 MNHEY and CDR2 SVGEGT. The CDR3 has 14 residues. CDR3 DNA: TGTGCCAGCACCAGGACAGCGGGAGAAATGACCCAGTACTTC. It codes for CASTRTAGEMTQYF.

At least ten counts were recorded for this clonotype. CDR3 coding DNA: TGCGCCAGCAGCTCCCCGGCCTCTGGAAACACCATATATTTT. Translated, it gives CASSSPASGNTIYF. The rearrangement links TRBV5-1 to TRBJ1-3, with D uncertain. V was cut by 3 bases and J by 0 bases, with 7 bases left in between. The CDR3 runs to 14 residues. Germline CDR1 and CDR2: SGHRS and YFSETQ.

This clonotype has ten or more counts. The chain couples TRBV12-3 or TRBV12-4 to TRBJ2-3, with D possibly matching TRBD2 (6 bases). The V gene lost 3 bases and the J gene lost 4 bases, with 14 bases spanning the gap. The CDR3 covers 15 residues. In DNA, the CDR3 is TGTGCCAGCAGTTTGATCGGCGGGAAACCAGATACGCAGTATTTT. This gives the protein CASSLIGGKPDTQYF.

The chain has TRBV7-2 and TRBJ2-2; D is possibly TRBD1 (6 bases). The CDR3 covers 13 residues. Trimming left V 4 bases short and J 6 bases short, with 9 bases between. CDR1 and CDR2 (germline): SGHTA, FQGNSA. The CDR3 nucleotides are TGTGCCAGCAGCTCAGGGGCCCCCGGGGAGCTGTTTTTT. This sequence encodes CASSSGAPGELFF.

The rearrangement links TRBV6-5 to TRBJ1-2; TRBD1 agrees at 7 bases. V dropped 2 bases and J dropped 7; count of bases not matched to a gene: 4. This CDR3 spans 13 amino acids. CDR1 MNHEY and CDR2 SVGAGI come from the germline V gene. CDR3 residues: CASSYRGPGGYTF. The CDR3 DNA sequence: TGTGCCAGCAGTTACAGGGGGCCCGGTGGCTACACCTTC.

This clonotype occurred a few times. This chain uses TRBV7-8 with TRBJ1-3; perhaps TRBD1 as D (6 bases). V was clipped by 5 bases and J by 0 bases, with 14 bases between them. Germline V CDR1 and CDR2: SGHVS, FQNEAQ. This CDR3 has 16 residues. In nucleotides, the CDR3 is TGTGCCAGCAGCCTAGGGACACTCCACTCTGGAAACACCATATATTTT. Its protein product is CASSLGTLHSGNTIYF.

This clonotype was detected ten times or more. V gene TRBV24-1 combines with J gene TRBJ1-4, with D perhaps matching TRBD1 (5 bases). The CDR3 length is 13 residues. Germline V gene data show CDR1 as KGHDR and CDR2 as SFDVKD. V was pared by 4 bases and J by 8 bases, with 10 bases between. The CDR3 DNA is TGTGCCACCAGTGAGGGGCTGGAGGAAAAACTGTTTTTT. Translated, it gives CATSEGLEEKLFF.

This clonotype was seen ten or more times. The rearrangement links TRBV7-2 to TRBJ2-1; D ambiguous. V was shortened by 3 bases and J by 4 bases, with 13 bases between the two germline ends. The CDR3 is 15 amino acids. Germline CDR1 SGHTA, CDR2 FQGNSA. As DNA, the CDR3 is TGTGCCAGCAGCTTTGAACCCAGCGCTTACAATGAGCAGTTCTTC. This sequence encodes CASSFEPSAYNEQFF.

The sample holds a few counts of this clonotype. This CDR3 reads CASSYGLAGGISYNEQFF. CDR3 DNA: TGTGCCAGCAGCTATGGACTAGCGGGAGGGATCTCCTACAATGAGCAGTTCTTC. The chain links TRBV3-1 to TRBJ2-1; 15 nucleotides align to TRBD2. Unmatched junction bases numbered 5, after V lost 5 bases and J lost 0 bases. The CDR3 runs 18 residues. The germline V gene encodes CDR1 LGHDT and CDR2 YNNKEL (reference sequence).

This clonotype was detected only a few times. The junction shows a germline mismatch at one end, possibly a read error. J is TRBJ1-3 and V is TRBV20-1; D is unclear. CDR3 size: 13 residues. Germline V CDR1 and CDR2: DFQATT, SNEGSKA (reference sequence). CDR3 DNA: TGCAGTGCTAGAGATGGGAATAGAAACACCATATATTTC. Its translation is CSARDGNRNTIYF.

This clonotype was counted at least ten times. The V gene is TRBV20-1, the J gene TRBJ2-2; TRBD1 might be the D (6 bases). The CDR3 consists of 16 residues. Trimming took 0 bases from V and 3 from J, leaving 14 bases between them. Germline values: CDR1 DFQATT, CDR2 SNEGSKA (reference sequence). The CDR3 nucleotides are TGCAGTGCTAGAGAGGCCTGGGACACTTACACCGGGGAGCTGTTTTTT. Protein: CSAREAWDTYTGELFF.

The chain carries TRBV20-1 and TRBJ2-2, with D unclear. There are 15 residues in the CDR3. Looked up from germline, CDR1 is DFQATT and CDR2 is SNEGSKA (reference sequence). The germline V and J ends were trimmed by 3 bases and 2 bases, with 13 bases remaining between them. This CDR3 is CSARKPFTNTGELFF. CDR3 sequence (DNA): TGCAGTGCTAGGAAGCCGTTCACAAACACCGGGGAGCTGTTTTTT.

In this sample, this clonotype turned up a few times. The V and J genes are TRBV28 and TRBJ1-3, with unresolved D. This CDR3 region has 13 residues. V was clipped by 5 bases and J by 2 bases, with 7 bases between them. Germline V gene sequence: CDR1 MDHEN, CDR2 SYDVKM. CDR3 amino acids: CASSPSAGNTIYF. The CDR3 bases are TGTGCCAGCAGTCCGTCGGCTGGAAACACCATATATTTT.

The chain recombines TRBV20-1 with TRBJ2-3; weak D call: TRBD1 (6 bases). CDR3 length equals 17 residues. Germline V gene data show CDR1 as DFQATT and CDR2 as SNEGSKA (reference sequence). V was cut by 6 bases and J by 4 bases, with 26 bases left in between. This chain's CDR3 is CSAQTGGRASLADTQYF. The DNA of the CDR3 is TGCAGTGCCCAGACAGGTGGACGCGCCTCATTGGCAGATACGCAGTATTTT.

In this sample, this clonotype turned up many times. The CDR3 here is CASSLVPVGGYTF. For the CDR3, the DNA is TGTGCCAGCAGCTTGGTGCCCGTAGGCGGCTACACCTTC. The chain joins TRBV5-8 to TRBJ1-2, with D unclear. The CDR3 consists of 13 residues. Trimming cost V 0 bases and J 8 bases, with 11 bases left between them. Germline V gives CDR1 SGHTS, CDR2 YDEGEE.

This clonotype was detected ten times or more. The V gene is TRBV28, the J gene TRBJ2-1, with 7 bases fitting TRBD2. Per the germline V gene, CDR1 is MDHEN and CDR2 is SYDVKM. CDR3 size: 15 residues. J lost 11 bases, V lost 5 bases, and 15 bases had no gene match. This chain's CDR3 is CASSPSHRGVIKQFF. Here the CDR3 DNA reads TGTGCCAGCAGTCCCTCTCACCGGGGGGTCATAAAGCAGTTCTTC.

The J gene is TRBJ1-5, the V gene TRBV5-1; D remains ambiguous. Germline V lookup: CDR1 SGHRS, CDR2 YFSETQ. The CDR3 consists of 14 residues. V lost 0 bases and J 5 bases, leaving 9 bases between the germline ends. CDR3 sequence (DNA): TGCGCCAGCAGCTTGGGAGACGTAGATCAGCCCCAGCATTTT. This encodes CASSLGDVDQPQHF.